The T cell receptor (beta chain) described here comes from a study of metastatic and nonmetastatic thyroid tumors. In the authors' workflow: What underpinned the distant-metastasis classifier for papillary thyroid cancer was the set of CDR3 differences across clinicopathological groups. TCRdb re-called clones via MiXCR from the PCR reads. It is TCRdb's table, rather than the study itself, that gives the V and J calls and clone size. The table records 30,000 to 35,000 clones, over 25% of them present only once. V lost 4 bases, J lost 4 bases, and 12 bases lay in between. This CDR3 comprises 13 residues. Germline CDR1 reads SGHRS; CDR2 reads YFSETQ. This clone was seen ten or more times. Among the patients, none had received any treatment before thyroid surgery.

The sequenced sample was blood. The receptor comes from a female donor with papillary thyroid cancer or a benign thyroid nodule (not recorded which). Some clones in this sample may be carry-over from other donors' samples. The chain couples TRBV5-1 to TRBJ2-7; D uncertain. CDR3 bases: TGCGCCAGCAGCAGAGACGAGTATTACGAGCAGTACTTC. This encodes CASSRDEYYEQYF.